A single sample gave rise to the 19 T cell receptor beta chains below, sequenced in a study of beta chain features in type 1 diabetes. The study reverse transcribed the entire isolated RNA, so it sequenced expressed TCRB transcripts. Assay used: immunoSEQ multiplex PCR; TCRdb lists only in-frame clones, some missing. The repertoire includes hundreds of thousands of clones, around 15% of them detected once, and about 0.093% sits in the top ten. Sequenced: naive CD4+ T cells from blood. Receptors originate from a man between 18 and 35 years old in good health.

This clone occurred a few times. V is TRBV11-2 and J is TRBJ2-2; D remains unclear. Germline V gene data show CDR1 as SGHAT and CDR2 as FQNNGV. The CDR3 contains 15 residues. V was pared by 3 bases and J by 1 base, with 9 bases between. The CDR3 here is CASSFAGVNTGELFF. CDR3 bases: TGTGCCAGCAGCTTCGCCGGAGTGAACACCGGGGAGCTGTTTTTT.

A few counts support this clone. DNA of the CDR3: TGTGCCAGCAGCTTAGGACAGGTTTACTTAACGGATACGCAGTATTTT. This codes for CASSLGQVYLTDTQYF. V and J are TRBV11-3 and TRBJ2-3; D possibly corresponds to TRBD1 (6 bases). With 1 base removed from V and 6 bases from J, the gap between germline ends came to 17 bases. This CDR3 has 16 amino acids. Germline loops: CDR1 SGHNT, CDR2 YENEEA. Complete variable domain (other parts from reference TRBV11-3 and TRBJ2-3): EAGVVQSPRYKIIEKKQPVAFWCNPISGHNTLYWYLQNLGQGPELLIRYENEEAVDDSQLPKDRFSAERLKGVDSTLKIQPAELGDSAVYLCASSLGQVYLTDTQYFGPGTRLTVL.

J is TRBJ1-1 and V is TRBV14, with D possibly matching TRBD1 (6 bases). Deletions cut 3 bases from V and 0 bases from J, with 11 bases between. The V gene's germline CDR1 is SGHDN and CDR2 FVKESK. The CDR3 consists of 15 residues. The CDR3 region has the DNA TGTGCCAGCAGCCACACAGGGATTGTGAACACTGAAGCTTTCTTT. Translation gives CASSHTGIVNTEAFF.

This clone was detected a few times. The rearrangement links TRBV6-6 to TRBJ2-7, with 8 bases that match TRBD2. Trimming at V came to 6 bases and at J to 2 bases, leaving 6 bases not matched to a gene. This CDR3 is 14 amino acids long. Germline V gives CDR1 MNHNY, CDR2 SVGAGI (reference sequence). Written as DNA, the CDR3 is TGTGCCAGCAGAGCCGGGACTAGGGCCTACGAGCAGTACTTC. Protein product: CASRAGTRAYEQYF.

The table lists this clone with a few counts. The V call is TRBV5-1, the J call TRBJ2-7, with a tentative D call TRBD2 (5 bases). Trimming cost V 7 bases and J 5 bases, with 10 bases left between them. The CDR3 totals 11 residues. Germline V gives CDR1 SGHRS, CDR2 YFSETQ. Written as DNA, the CDR3 is TGCGCCAGCCGAGGGTCCCACGAGCAGTACTTC. Encoded protein: CASRGSHEQYF.

The chain combines TRBV28 with TRBJ1-1; 9 nucleotides line up with TRBD1. Germline V gene sequence: CDR1 MDHEN, CDR2 SYDVKM. The CDR3 is 15 residues long. J gave up 1 base and V 8 bases, and 8 bases lay outside the gene matches. The CDR3 spells CASFGQGRGNTEAFF. CDR3 coding DNA: TGTGCCAGCTTCGGACAGGGGAGAGGGAACACTGAAGCTTTCTTT.

The chain has TRBV11-2 and TRBJ1-1; D not resolved. In germline, CDR1 is SGHAT, CDR2 FQNNGV. There are 13 residues in the CDR3. V was cut by 2 bases and J by 3 bases, with 7 bases left in between. CDR3 in DNA: TGTGCCAGCAGCTTACGGCCGGACACTGAAGCTTTCTTT. Its translation is CASSLRPDTEAFF.

In its sample, this clone was seen once. The rearrangement joins TRBV7-8 to TRBJ2-5, with a tentative D call TRBD2 (6 bases). Trimming cost V 9 bases and J 7 bases, with 21 bases left between them. The CDR3 covers 14 residues. Germline loops: CDR1 SGHVS, CDR2 FQNEAQ. The CDR3 region is CASLHNRLGGTQYF. Written as DNA, the CDR3 is TGTGCCAGTCTCCACAATCGACTCGGGGGGACCCAGTACTTC.

This clone was found a few times. The same CDR3 can be traced to other DNA sequences in this sample. The chain is built from TRBV25-1 and TRBJ2-1; unclear D gene. The CDR3 runs to 11 residues. The V end was cut by 6 bases, the J end by 4 bases, with 4 bases between. The germline V gene has CDR1 MGHDK and CDR2 SYGVNS. The CDR3 loop reads CASSGYNEQFF. The CDR3 region has the DNA TGTGCCAGCAGCGGGTACAATGAGCAGTTCTTC.

This clone has just a few counts. This chain links TRBV6-4 with TRBJ1-2; no firm D call. Deletions cut 0 bases from V and 7 bases from J, with 3 bases between. The length of the CDR3 is 11 residues. Germline assignment: CDR1 MRHNA and CDR2 SNTAGT. The CDR3 loop reads CASSDSGGYTF. In nucleotides, the CDR3 is TGTGCCAGCAGTGACTCGGGTGGCTACACCTTC.

This clone showed up many times. V and J are TRBV10-3 and TRBJ2-1; tentatively, D is TRBD2 (5 bases). There are 12 residues in the CDR3. The germline gives CDR1 ENHRY, CDR2 SYGVKD. The V and J ends lost 5 bases and 6 bases respectively, with 8 bases between them. The chain's CDR3 is CAISLGSNEQFF. DNA of the CDR3: TGTGCCATCAGTCTGGGGAGCAATGAGCAGTTCTTC.

V and J are TRBV28 and TRBJ2-7; 8 bases are a match to TRBD1. Germline values: CDR1 MDHEN, CDR2 SYDVKM. CDR3 length: 12 residues. The V and J ends lost 8 bases and 2 bases, in that order; junction bases with no gene match: 2. The CDR3: CASGTGAYEQYF. The CDR3 bases are TGTGCCAGCGGGACAGGAGCCTACGAGCAGTACTTC.

This clone occurred a few times. CDR3 in amino acids: CSRRVNTEAFF. The CDR3 DNA sequence: TGCAGTCGTAGGGTGAACACTGAAGCTTTCTTT. J is TRBJ1-1 and V is TRBV20-1; D unresolved. Germline values: CDR1 DFQATT, CDR2 SNEGSKA (reference sequence). This CDR3 region has 11 residues. The germline V and J ends were trimmed by 8 bases and 0 bases, with 7 bases remaining between them.

This rearrangement joins TRBV6-6 to TRBJ2-1; D is perhaps TRBD2 (5 bases). The germline gives CDR1 MNHNY, CDR2 SVGAGI (reference sequence). V lost 7 bases, J lost 10 bases, and 17 bases lay in between. CDR3 length equals 13 residues. CDR3 nucleotides: TGTGCCAGCAACCCACCTAGCCCCCCGGAGCAGTTCTTC. Translating it yields CASNPPSPPEQFF.

This clone occurred a few times. J is TRBJ2-1 and V is TRBV9; D possibly corresponds to TRBD2 (5 bases). Germline V gene lookup returns CDR1 SGDLS and CDR2 YYNGEE. The length of the CDR3 is 15 residues. Trimming pared 1 base from V and 0 bases from J, leaving 8 bases between. The CDR3: CASSVKGASYNEQFF. The CDR3 DNA sequence: TGTGCCAGCAGCGTAAAGGGAGCCTCCTACAATGAGCAGTTCTTC. The full variable domain, completed using reference TRBV9 and TRBJ2-1, is DSGVTQTPKHLITATGQRVTLRCSPRSGDLSVYWYQQSLDQGLQFLIQYYNGEERAKGNILERFSAQQFPDLHSELNLSSLELGDSALYFCASSVKGASYNEQFFGPGTRLTVL.

This clone was observed a few times. V and J are TRBV6-5 and TRBJ2-3, with TRBD2 matching over 7 bases. There are 16 residues in the CDR3. With 2 bases clipped from V and 1 base from J, the junction kept 6 bases outside the gene matches. Germline loops: CDR1 MNHEY, CDR2 SVGAGI. CDR3: CASSYKPAGGTDTQYF. The CDR3 coding sequence is TGTGCCAGCAGTTACAAGCCGGCGGGGGGCACAGATACGCAGTATTTT.

The CDR3 region is CASSFRLRGNYGYTF. The CDR3 coding sequence is TGTGCCAGCAGCTTCCGCCTACGGGGTAACTATGGCTACACCTTC. This rearrangement joins TRBV11-2 to TRBJ1-2; D is uncertain. CDR1 and CDR2 (germline): SGHAT, FQNNGV. With 3 bases removed from V and 1 base from J, the gap between germline ends came to 12 bases. This CDR3 has 15 residues. The full variable domain, rest sourced from reference TRBV11-2 and TRBJ1-2, is EAGVAQSPRYKIIEKRQSVAFWCNPISGHATLYWYQQILGQGPKLLIQFQNNGVVDDSQLPKDRFSAERLKGVDSTLKIQPAKLEDSAVYLCASSFRLRGNYGYTFGSGTRLTVV.

The sample holds a few counts of this clone. The V call is TRBV7-9, the J call TRBJ2-3; either TRBD1 or TRBD2 may supply D (7 bases each). CDR3 length equals 15 residues. The V end lost 6 bases, the J end lost 2 bases, and 15 bases lay between the germline ends. Germline V gene lookup returns CDR1 SEHNR and CDR2 FQNEAQ (reference sequence). CDR3 in amino acids: CASSLGGGNTDTQYF. The CDR3 DNA is TGTGCCAGCAGTTTGGGAGGGGGCAACACAGATACGCAGTATTTT.

This chain joins TRBV9 and TRBJ2-2; TRBD2 matches at 10 bases. Germline loops: CDR1 SGDLS, CDR2 YYNGEE. J was trimmed by 7 bases and V by 0 bases; bases with no gene match: 3. The CDR3 contains 15 residues. The DNA of the CDR3 is TGTGCCAGCAGCGTAGTAGCGGGAGGTTACGGGGAGCTGTTTTTT. It specifies CASSVVAGGYGELFF.